The clone carrying this TCR beta chain was seen many times. Antigen: not known. Trimming removed 4 bases from V and 4 bases from J; junction bases left unmatched: 6. Germline V gene lookup returns CDR1 SGHRS and CDR2 YFSETQ. This CDR3 has 16 residues. The record originates from a study of post-analysis software for immune sequencing data. About the study: Clinical courses comprised relapsing-remitting, secondary progressive and progressive-relapsing multiple sclerosis.

Notes on the study in general: Patients carried several TRBV segments more frequently than controls did, and TRBV5-6, TRBV5-1 and TRBV20-1 were among them. Multiple sclerosis was associated with a significant reduction in normalized Chao1 diversity relative to controls.

Unique molecular identifiers featured in each of the TCR beta cDNA libraries. TCRdb re-called the PCR reads with MiXCR, one entry per CDR3 protein. Of 170,000 or so distinct CDR3 sequences listed, 30% are singletons. The source is a girl under 18 with multiple sclerosis. The specimen sequenced was blood. The chain has TRBV5-1 and TRBJ1-4, with 11 nucleotides matching TRBD1. The chain's CDR3 is CASSRDRGGGNEKLFF. CDR3 DNA sequence: TGCGCCAGCAGCCGGGACAGGGGGGGAGGTAATGAAAAACTGTTTTTT.